This is a list of T cell receptor beta chains from one sample in a study of blood T cell repertoires in COVID-19. Sequencing was performed with immunoSEQ multiplex PCR; in TCRdb, only in-frame clones are kept and a portion is missing. The repertoire holds just over 95,000 clones, about 80% seen once, with around 4% in the top ten. Input material: peripheral blood. The receptors shown here come from a man between 60 and 70 years old with acute or convalescent COVID-19. The CDR3 runs from the conserved cysteine through the conserved F or W. The D gene is left open where the match is weak. A row's size may be missing; if present it is once, few, many or a size class.

CDR3 protein: CASSPEGGQPQHF
CDR3 DNA: TGTGCCAGCTCACCAGAGGGAGGACAGCCCCAGCATTTT
V gene: TRBV18
J gene: TRBJ1-5
clone size: .
D gene: .

CDR3 protein: CASSPDSDTQYF
CDR3 DNA: TGTGCCAGCAGCCCTGACAGTGATACGCAGTATTTT
V gene: TRBV11-3
J gene: TRBJ2-3
clone size: .
D gene: .

CDR3 protein: CASSLPGREQYF
CDR3 DNA: TGTGCCAGCAGCCTGCCGGGGAGGGAGCAGTACTTC
V gene: TRBV5-6
J gene: TRBJ2-7
clone size: .
D gene: .

CDR3 protein: CASSYGPIDRWGRNQPQHF
CDR3 DNA: TGTGCCAGCAGTTACGGACCCATCGATCGATGGGGGAGGAATCAGCCCCAGCATTTT
V gene: TRBV6-2/TRBV6-3
J gene: TRBJ1-5
clone size: few
D gene: .

CDR3 protein: CASSRISGRRNEQFF
CDR3 DNA: TGTGCCAGCAGTCGAATTAGCGGGAGGAGGAATGAGCAGTTCTTC
V gene: TRBV6-5
J gene: TRBJ2-1
clone size: .
D gene: TRBD2

CDR3 protein: CAISESPDTLKLFF
CDR3 DNA: TGTGCCATCAGTGAGTCGCCCGACACCCTAAAACTGTTTTTT
V gene: TRBV10-3
J gene: TRBJ1-4
clone size: once
D gene: .

CDR3 protein: CASSGSGRSFGNEQFF
CDR3 DNA: TGTGCCAGCAGCGGTAGCGGGAGGAGTTTTGGGAATGAGCAGTTCTTC
V gene: TRBV7-8
J gene: TRBJ2-1
clone size: once
D gene: TRBD2

CDR3 protein: CAIRAGTGKGLAGQEQFF
CDR3 DNA: TGTGCCATCAGAGCCGGGACAGGAAAGGGATTGGCGGGACAAGAGCAGTTCTTC
V gene: TRBV10-3
J gene: TRBJ2-1
clone size: .
D gene: TRBD1

CDR3 protein: CASSLVDRGNTEAFF
CDR3 DNA: TGTGCCAGCAGTTTGGTGGACAGGGGTAACACTGAAGCTTTCTTT
V gene: TRBV27
J gene: TRBJ1-1
clone size: .
D gene: TRBD1

CDR3 protein: CASSLQVLAGSGYNEQFF
CDR3 DNA: TGTGCCAGCAGCTTACAAGTCTTAGCGGGATCCGGCTACAATGAGCAGTTCTTC
V gene: TRBV5-4
J gene: TRBJ2-1
clone size: .
D gene: TRBD2

CDR3 protein: CASTLATQYF
CDR3 DNA: TGTGCCAGCACCCTAGCCACCCAGTACTTC
V gene: TRBV6-5
J gene: TRBJ2-5
clone size: .
D gene: .

CDR3 protein: CASSLFPGNTIYF
CDR3 DNA: TGCGCCAGCAGCTTATTCCCGGGAAACACCATATATTTT
V gene: TRBV5-1
J gene: TRBJ1-3
clone size: .
D gene: .

CDR3 protein: CASSLVGLLETQYF
CDR3 DNA: TGTGCCAGCAGCTTAGTAGGACTCCTCGAGACCCAGTACTTC
V gene: TRBV7-9
J gene: TRBJ2-5
clone size: .
D gene: .

CDR3 protein: CAWSVGQGGSPLHF
CDR3 DNA: TGTGCCTGGAGTGTAGGGCAGGGGGGATCACCCCTCCACTTT
V gene: TRBV30
J gene: TRBJ1-6
clone size: few
D gene: TRBD1

CDR3 protein: CASSLRQGGVTGELFF
CDR3 DNA: TGTGCCAGCAGCTTGAGACAGGGGGGAGTCACCGGGGAGCTGTTTTTT
V gene: TRBV5-6
J gene: TRBJ2-2
clone size: .
D gene: TRBD1

CDR3 protein: CASTHGGAANTEAFF
CDR3 DNA: TGTGCCAGTACCCATGGGGGGGCAGCGAACACTGAAGCTTTCTTT
V gene: TRBV19
J gene: TRBJ1-1
clone size: once
D gene: .

CDR3 protein: CASSIGVRLAGDTQYF
CDR3 DNA: TGTGCCAGTAGTATAGGAGTCAGACTAGCGGGAGATACGCAGTATTTT
V gene: TRBV19
J gene: TRBJ2-3
clone size: few
D gene: TRBD2

CDR3 protein: CASSPPRGGLPGDTQYF
CDR3 DNA: TGTGCCAGCTCACCACCGCGGGGGGGCCTGCCGGGGGATACGCAGTATTTT
V gene: TRBV18
J gene: TRBJ2-3
clone size: .
D gene: TRBD2

CDR3 protein: CASSYRESSYNSPLHF
CDR3 DNA: TGTGCCAGCAGTTATCGGGAGAGCTCCTATAATTCACCCCTCCACTTT
V gene: TRBV6-5
J gene: TRBJ1-6
clone size: few
D gene: .

CDR3 protein: CASSVEAGVFNYGYTF
CDR3 DNA: TGTGCCAGCAGCGTAGAAGCAGGGGTCTTTAACTATGGCTACACCTTC
V gene: TRBV9
J gene: TRBJ1-2
clone size: .
D gene: .

CDR3 protein: CASSLVSGGNTGELFF
CDR3 DNA: TGTGCCAGCAGCTTGGTAAGCGGGGGGAACACCGGGGAGCTGTTTTTT
V gene: TRBV5-8
J gene: TRBJ2-2
clone size: .
D gene: TRBD2

CDR3 protein: CASSLFYSGEGGEQFF
CDR3 DNA: TGTGCCAGCAGCTTATTTTATAGCGGCGAGGGAGGTGAGCAGTTCTTC
V gene: TRBV7-6
J gene: TRBJ2-1
clone size: .
D gene: .

CDR3 protein: CASSPGLAGTGANVLTF
CDR3 DNA: TGTGCCAGCAGCCCGGGACTAGCGGGGACTGGGGCCAACGTCCTGACTTTC
V gene: TRBV3-1/TRBV3-2
J gene: TRBJ2-6
clone size: .
D gene: TRBD2

CDR3 protein: CASSSGLVVETQYF
CDR3 DNA: TGTGCCAGCAGCTCCGGACTAGTGGTGGAGACCCAGTACTTC
V gene: TRBV11-3
J gene: TRBJ2-5
clone size: .
D gene: TRBD2

CDR3 protein: CASSRLAGLGDTQYF
CDR3 DNA: TGCGCCAGCAGCCGACTAGCGGGACTGGGGGATACGCAGTATTTT
V gene: TRBV4-3
J gene: TRBJ2-3
clone size: .
D gene: TRBD2

CDR3 protein: CASIPDRAGYTF
CDR3 DNA: TGTGCCAGCATCCCGGACAGGGCGGGCTACACCTTC
V gene: TRBV6-5
J gene: TRBJ1-2
clone size: .
D gene: TRBD1

CDR3 protein: CASSQEAHFNQPQHF
CDR3 DNA: TGCGCCAGCAGCCAAGAGGCACATTTCAATCAGCCCCAGCATTTT
V gene: TRBV4-1
J gene: TRBJ1-5
clone size: .
D gene: .

CDR3 protein: CASRLDRPPITEAFF
CDR3 DNA: TGTGCCAGCAGATTAGACAGGCCGCCTATAACTGAAGCTTTCTTT
V gene: TRBV5-5
J gene: TRBJ1-1
clone size: .
D gene: .

CDR3 protein: CAWSRGLDTEAFF
CDR3 DNA: TGTGCCTGGAGTAGAGGGCTGGACACTGAAGCTTTCTTT
V gene: TRBV30
J gene: TRBJ1-1
clone size: .
D gene: .

CDR3 protein: CASSPSAVNTEAFF
CDR3 DNA: TGTGCCAGCTCACCATCTGCGGTGAACACTGAAGCTTTCTTT
V gene: TRBV18
J gene: TRBJ1-1
clone size: .
D gene: .

CDR3 protein: CASSFRDPGEKLFF
CDR3 DNA: TGTGCCAGCAGCTTTCGTGATCCTGGCGAAAAACTGTTTTTT
V gene: TRBV7-9
J gene: TRBJ1-4
clone size: .
D gene: .